The 27 T cell receptor beta chains listed next were all sequenced from one sample in a study of OX40 agonist ivuxolimab in advanced cancers. Sequenced by immunoSEQ multiplex PCR; TCRdb stores in-frame clones only, minus some. The data show 45,000 to 70,000 clones, about 90% seen once. Here the sequenced sample was CD4+ or CD8+ T cells sorted from blood, taken in a trial of the OX40 agonist ivuxolimab. These receptors all stem from an adult with an advanced solid tumor such as melanoma, head and neck, liver or kidney cancer.

V gene TRBV15 combines with J gene TRBJ1-4; D not resolved. CDR1 LNHNV and CDR2 YYDKDF come from the germline V gene (reference sequence). Trimming pared 0 bases from V and 8 bases from J, leaving 7 bases between. The CDR3 consists of 13 residues. CDR3 residues: CATSRDFQEKLFF. Written as DNA, the CDR3 is TGTGCCACCAGCAGAGACTTCCAGGAAAAACTGTTTTTT.

This chain joins TRBV7-3 and TRBJ2-2; possibly TRBD1 for D (6 bases). CDR1 and CDR2 (germline): SGHTA, FQGTGA. V dropped 10 bases and J dropped 0 bases, with 15 bases sitting between them. The CDR3 consists of 15 residues. CDR3 nucleotides: TGTGCCACCTCCCCGGGACATGCGAACACCGGGGAGCTGTTTTTT. Its protein is CATSPGHANTGELFF.

J is TRBJ1-5 and V is TRBV19; TRBD1 aligns across 7 bases. CDR1 and CDR2 (germline): LNHDA, SQIVND (reference sequence). The CDR3 is 15 amino acids. After removal of 4 bases from V and 2 bases from J, the junction contained 5 bases not matched to a gene. The CDR3 protein is CASSNRQGGNQPQHF. Here the CDR3 DNA reads TGTGCCAGTAGTAACAGACAGGGCGGCAATCAGCCCCAGCATTTT.

The chain has TRBV4-1 and TRBJ2-5; 7 bases line up with TRBD2. CDR3 size: 15 residues. The V segment lost 3 bases and the J segment 2 bases; nucleotides outside the gene matches: 6. Germline V gene data show CDR1 as MGHRA and CDR2 as YSYEKL. As DNA, the CDR3 is TGCGCCAGCAGCCAGGGGGGGGAATTACAAGAGACCCAGTACTTC. It yields the protein CASSQGGELQETQYF.

This clone came up once. The chain links TRBV6-6 to TRBJ1-3; weak D call: TRBD1 (6 bases). The germline V gene encodes CDR1 MNHNY and CDR2 SVGAGI (reference sequence). The CDR3 sequence is 15 residues long. Trimming took 10 bases from V and 0 from J, leaving 16 bases between them. In nucleotides, the CDR3 is TGTGCCACGACGAGACAGGAGAGCTCTGGAAACACCATATATTTT. It specifies CATTRQESSGNTIYF.

CDR3 nucleotides: TGTGCCAGCAGACCTCCCACTAGCGAAGATGGGCCCTACAATGAGCAGTTCTTC. Its translation is CASRPPTSEDGPYNEQFF. The genes are TRBV6-4 and TRBJ2-1; 7 positions agree with TRBD2. The junction had 16 bases not matched to a gene; V was cut back by 6 bases and J by 2 bases. The CDR3 has 18 residues. Germline V gene data show CDR1 as MRHNA and CDR2 as SNTAGT.

The chain joins TRBV11-2 to TRBJ1-1; tentatively, D is TRBD1 (5 bases). From germline, CDR1 is SGHAT and CDR2 FQNNGV. The CDR3 runs to 14 residues. Trimming shortened V by 5 bases and J by 3 bases, and 13 bases separated the two germline ends. The DNA for the CDR3 is TGTGCCAGCAGCCCCTCGGACAAATACACTGAAGCTTTCTTT. Encoded protein: CASSPSDKYTEAFF.

The rearrangement uses TRBV6-1 and TRBJ2-5; D is unresolved. The V end lost 1 base, the J end lost 0 bases, and 6 bases lay between the germline ends. This CDR3 region has 14 residues. CDR1 is MNHNS, CDR2 SASEGT, per germline. CDR3 loop: CASSEGANQETQYF. The CDR3 nucleotides read TGTGCCAGCAGTGAAGGGGCCAACCAAGAGACCCAGTACTTC.

The rearrangement uses TRBV5-1 and TRBJ2-2; no reliable D call. Germline CDR1 reads SGHRS; CDR2 reads YFSETQ. The germline V and J ends were trimmed by 0 bases and 6 bases, with 6 bases remaining between them. The CDR3 totals 13 residues. CDR3 sequence (DNA): TGCGCCAGCAGCTTGGATCAAGCCGGGGAGCTGTTTTTT. Translating it yields CASSLDQAGELFF.

Written as DNA, the CDR3 is TGTGCCAGCAGCTTAGCAGCGGGTAGCACTAGCGGGAGAATGGATACGCAGTATTTT. Translated: CASSLAAGSTSGRMDTQYF. This rearrangement joins TRBV11-1 to TRBJ2-3; 11 bases are shared with TRBD2. The CDR3 spans 19 residues. The V gene's germline CDR1 is SGHAT and CDR2 FQDESV (reference sequence). Trimming removed 0 bases from V and 6 bases from J; junction bases left unmatched: 14.

The V call is TRBV5-4, the J call TRBJ2-2, with 13 bases fitting TRBD2. V trimming: 4 bases; J trimming: 8 bases; junction bases outside the gene matches: 11. CDR3 size: 17 residues. Germline V lookup: CDR1 SGHNT, CDR2 YYREEE (reference sequence). CDR3 coding DNA: TGTGCCAGCAGCAGCGGACTAGCGGGAGCCCAGTCTGGGGAGCTGTTTTTT. This sequence encodes CASSSGLAGAQSGELFF.

The V gene is TRBV19, the J gene TRBJ2-3, with D hard to call. The CDR3 has 15 residues. Germline V CDR1 and CDR2: LNHDA, SQIVND (reference sequence). Trimming stripped 4 bases from V and 4 bases from J, with 15 bases between. The CDR3 protein is CASSTRLGGADTQYF. CDR3 DNA: TGTGCCAGTAGTACTCGGCTAGGCGGTGCAGATACGCAGTATTTT.

The chain links TRBV2 to TRBJ1-1; D is perhaps TRBD1 (6 bases). This CDR3 is 14 amino acids long. CDR1 SNHLY and CDR2 FYNNEI come from the germline V gene. V was shortened by 6 bases and J by 6 bases, with 17 bases between the two germline ends. The CDR3 loop reads CASRGLGAVAEAFF. As DNA, the CDR3 is TGTGCCAGCAGGGGTCTGGGGGCGGTGGCTGAAGCTTTCTTT.

The chain uses TRBV27 and TRBJ1-5; D possibly corresponds to TRBD1 (6 bases). V was pared by 5 bases and J by 10 bases, with 30 bases between. Germline-derived CDR1 and CDR2 are MNHEY and SMNVEV (reference sequence). The CDR3 sequence is 18 residues long. The CDR3 is CASSVRGRGGGSTLPQHF. Here the CDR3 DNA reads TGTGCCAGCAGTGTAAGGGGCCGAGGGGGAGGGTCAACTCTACCCCAGCATTTT.

The chain couples TRBV2 to TRBJ2-1; 8 bases are a match to TRBD2. The length of the CDR3 is 14 residues. The ends lost 6 bases at V and 0 bases at J; junction bases unmatched: 1. CDR1 and CDR2 (germline): SNHLY, FYNNEI. CDR3 sequence (DNA): TGTGCCAGCAGACTAGCGGACTCCTACAATGAGCAGTTCTTC. Translating it yields CASRLADSYNEQFF.

This clone appeared a few times. The chain has TRBV30 and TRBJ1-2; D is undetermined. Per the germline V gene, CDR1 is GTSNPN and CDR2 is SVGIG (reference sequence). CDR3 length equals 12 residues. Between the trimmed V and J ends, which lost 4 bases and 4 bases, there was a span of 10 bases. CDR3 amino acids: CAWMLAAYGYTF. The CDR3 DNA reads TGTGCCTGGATGCTGGCTGCCTATGGCTACACCTTC.

The chain has TRBV5-8 and TRBJ2-7; D remains unclear. V was clipped by 3 bases and J by 4 bases, with 20 bases between them. Germline loops: CDR1 SGHTS, CDR2 YDEGEE. CDR3 length: 16 residues. The CDR3 protein is CASSSRVQTFIYEQYF. The CDR3 DNA reads as TGTGCCAGCAGCTCCCGGGTCCAAACCTTCATTTACGAGCAGTACTTC.

The chain is built from TRBV30 and TRBJ1-3; D ambiguous. V lost 1 base and J 4 bases, leaving 14 bases between the germline ends. CDR1 and CDR2 (germline): GTSNPN, SVGIG (reference sequence). This CDR3 comprises 15 residues. In DNA, the CDR3 is TGTGCCTGGAGTGCCTCATTCGTTGGCGGAAACACCATATATTTT. Protein: CAWSASFVGGNTIYF. Filled out from reference TRBV30 and TRBJ1-3, the complete variable domain reads SQTIHQWPATLVQPVGSPLSLECTVEGTSNPNLYWYRQAAGRGLQLLFYSVGIGQISSEVPQNLSASRPQDRQFILSSKKLLLSDSGFYLCAWSASFVGGNTIYFGEGSWLTVV.

The V gene is TRBV28, the J gene TRBJ2-3; the match to TRBD2 covers 10 bases. This CDR3 has 15 residues. Unmatched junction bases numbered 10, after V lost 7 bases and J lost 6 bases. Germline V gene data show CDR1 as MDHEN and CDR2 as SYDVKM. CDR3 in amino acids: CASIPLAGVADTQYF. CDR3 sequence (DNA): TGTGCCAGCATCCCTCTAGCGGGAGTGGCGGATACGCAGTATTTT.

The CDR3 sequence: CASSVLSMTGQGPRGGYTF. Here the CDR3 DNA reads TGTGCCAGCAGCGTTTTGTCTATGACGGGACAGGGCCCTCGGGGTGGCTACACCTTC. The rearrangement joins TRBV9 to TRBJ1-2, with 9 bases lining up with TRBD1. With V trimmed by 2 bases and J by 7 bases, 21 bases remained unmatched. This CDR3 is built from 19 residues. The V gene's germline CDR1 is SGDLS and CDR2 YYNGEE.

The genes are TRBV7-2 and TRBJ2-3, with unresolved D. The CDR3 is 14 residues long. Trimming removed 2 bases at V and 1 base at J, with 7 bases between. CDR1 is SGHTA, CDR2 FQGNSA, per germline. The DNA of the CDR3 is TGTGCCAGCAGCTTACGGAGCCGCACAGATACGCAGTATTTT. It translates to CASSLRSRTDTQYF. The variable domain in full, with the rest retrieved from reference TRBV7-2 and TRBJ2-3, is GAGVSQSPSNKVTEKGKDVELRCDPISGHTALYWYRQSLGQGLEFLIYFQGNSAPDKSGLPSDRFSAERTGGSVSTLTIQRTQQEDSAVYLCASSLRSRTDTQYFGPGTRLTVL.

The rearrangement links TRBV28 to TRBJ2-7; D is perhaps TRBD1 (5 bases). V lost 4 bases and J lost 7, with 8 bases in between. Germline CDR1 reads MDHEN; CDR2 reads SYDVKM. CDR3 length equals 11 residues. In DNA form, the CDR3 reads TGTGCCAGCAGTTGGACACAGGAGCAGTACTTC. It encodes CASSWTQEQYF.

A few counts support this clone. This chain uses TRBV28 with TRBJ1-2; D is perhaps TRBD1 (5 bases). CDR1 is MDHEN, CDR2 SYDVKM, per germline. The CDR3 runs to 11 residues. V lost 8 bases and J lost 4, with 8 bases in between. The CDR3 sequence is CASQGVYGYTF. The CDR3 DNA sequence: TGTGCCAGCCAAGGGGTCTATGGCTACACCTTC.

This chain uses TRBV9 with TRBJ2-1; TRBD2 is a possible D gene (6 bases). The CDR3 spans 14 residues. V was pared by 4 bases and J by 10 bases, with 18 bases between. Germline V gene data show CDR1 as SGDLS and CDR2 as YYNGEE. CDR3 DNA sequence: TGTGCCAGCAGCCCGGGCGGGAAGGGGAGGGAGCAGTTCTTC. Translation: CASSPGGKGREQFF. The full variable domain, with the rest looked up from reference TRBV9 and TRBJ2-1, is DSGVTQTPKHLITATGQRVTLRCSPRSGDLSVYWYQQSLDQGLQFLIQYYNGEERAKGNILERFSAQQFPDLHSELNLSSLELGDSALYFCASSPGGKGREQFFGPGTRLTVL.

This clone has just a few counts. This chain joins TRBV19 and TRBJ1-5; 11 bases match TRBD1. V lost 6 bases, J lost 0 bases, and 7 bases stayed unmatched. CDR3 length: 17 amino acids. CDR1 is LNHDA, CDR2 SQIVND, per germline (reference sequence). CDR3 in DNA: TGTGCCAGTAGCAAAGGACAGGGGGCGGCTAGCAATCAGCCCCAGCATTTT. It encodes CASSKGQGAASNQPQHF. Supplemented by reference TRBV19 and TRBJ1-5, the full variable domain reads DGGITQSPKYLFRKEGQNVTLSCEQNLNHDAMYWYRQDPGQGLRLIYYSQIVNDFQKGDIAEGYSVSREKKESFPLTVTSAQKNPTAFYLCASSKGQGAASNQPQHFGDGTRLSIL.

The rearrangement uses TRBV5-4 and TRBJ2-7; 7 bases align to TRBD2. Germline CDR1 SGHNT, CDR2 YYREEE (reference sequence). This CDR3 spans 15 amino acids. J gave up 3 bases and V 4 bases, and 10 bases lay outside the gene matches. CDR3 sequence (DNA): TGTGCCAGCAGCGAGAGGCGGGAGCCCTTCTACGAGCAGTACTTC. Translating gives CASSERREPFYEQYF.

The genes are TRBV20-1 and TRBJ2-7, with unresolved D. V lost 5 bases and J lost 5, with 4 bases in between. In germline, CDR1 is DFQATT, CDR2 SNEGSKA (reference sequence). The CDR3 runs 9 residues. CDR3 loop: CSAENEQYF. The CDR3 nucleotides read TGCAGTGCTGAGAACGAGCAGTACTTC.